These 30 T cell receptor beta chains were all obtained from the same sample, sequenced in a study of T cell responses to AZD1222 COVID-19 vaccine (dated by TCRdb to about 2021). Sample time point, as interpreted from the label and publication: about 28 days (+/-7) after the second vaccine dose. Receptors were amplified or captured by the immunoSEQ multiplex PCR assay. TCRdb stores this immuneACCESS table with in-frame sequences only. Part of the clones is absent; in the studies checked, under half of the shortfall reflects unresolved V genes, and no reason is known for the rest. Here the sample has 150,000 to 200,000 clones; approximately 90% occur a single time. Clones ranked in the top ten supply 1% to 1.5% of the sample. Sequenced here: peripheral blood, sampled 28 days after the second AZD1222 dose. These receptors came from an adult who received the AZD1222 COVID-19 vaccine.

This clone was observed a few times. The chain couples TRBV12-2 to TRBJ2-5; the D call of TRBD1 is as the table states it, not checked on the DNA. TRBV12-2 is a recognized pseudogene. The CDR3 covers 18 residues. DNA for the CDR3: TGTGCAAGTCGCTTAGTATACCCGGGACAGGGGGACCAAGAGACCCAGTACTTC. Its translation is CASRLVYPGQGDQETQYF.

The V call is TRBV7-9, the J call TRBJ1-2, with 10 nucleotides matching TRBD1. CDR1 and CDR2 from the germline V gene are SEHNR and FQNEAQ (reference sequence). Trimming cost V 3 bases and J 8 bases; bases outside gene matches: 9. The CDR3 has 15 amino acids. CDR3 amino acids: CASSFSGDRGNGYTF. DNA for the CDR3: TGTGCCAGCAGCTTCTCGGGGGACAGGGGTAACGGCTACACCTTC. The whole variable domain, remainder taken from reference TRBV7-9 and TRBJ1-2, is DTGVSQNPRHKITKRGQNVTFRCDPISEHNRLYWYRQTLGQGPEFLTYFQNEAQLEKSRLLSDRFSAERPKGSFSTLEIQRTEQGDSAMYLCASSFSGDRGNGYTFGSGTRLTVV.

V is TRBV6-1 and J is TRBJ1-2, with D uncertain. The germline V gene encodes CDR1 MNHNS and CDR2 SASEGT. Trimming took off 8 bases at V and 4 bases at J, with 14 bases between the two ends. The CDR3 has 13 residues. The CDR3 loop is CASVRGDGYGYTF. The CDR3 DNA reads as TGTGCCAGCGTCCGGGGAGACGGCTATGGCTACACCTTC.

The chain carries TRBV10-1 and TRBJ1-6; 11 nucleotides agree with TRBD1. With V trimmed by 0 bases and J by 1 base, 2 bases remained unmatched. This CDR3 spans 18 amino acids. Germline-derived CDR1 and CDR2 are WNHNN and SYGVQD (reference sequence). CDR3 loop: CASSESGQGASYNSPLHF. As DNA, the CDR3 is TGCGCCAGCAGTGAGTCAGGACAGGGGGCTTCCTATAATTCACCCCTCCACTTT.

This clone was detected only once. CDR3 amino acids: CASSSGDEKLFF. CDR3 nucleotides: TGTGCCAGCAGTTCAGGGGATGAAAAACTGTTTTTT. The V call is TRBV6-5, the J call TRBJ1-4; D is possibly TRBD1 (6 bases). The V end lost 4 bases, the J end lost 6 bases, and 6 bases lay between the germline ends. The CDR3 covers 12 residues. Germline values: CDR1 MNHEY, CDR2 SVGAGI.

CDR3 nucleotides: TGTGCCAGCAGTTACGGGGACAGATTCTCTGGAAACACCATATATTTT. Translated, it gives CASSYGDRFSGNTIYF. J is TRBJ1-3 and V is TRBV6-5; 7 bases match TRBD1. The CDR3 totals 16 residues. Germline V lookup: CDR1 MNHEY, CDR2 SVGAGI. J gave up 0 bases and V 2 bases, and 4 bases lay outside the gene matches.

V is TRBV19 and J is TRBJ1-2, with TRBD1 as a possible D gene (5 bases). Germline values: CDR1 LNHDA, CDR2 SQIVND (reference sequence). CDR3 size: 13 residues. With 6 bases removed from V and 4 bases from J, the gap between germline ends came to 12 bases. CDR3 bases: TGTGCCAGTAGCGACCGGGACTTCTATGGCTACACCTTC. Translation: CASSDRDFYGYTF.

The CDR3 is CATSPRRDSRSYTF. The DNA for the CDR3 is TGTGCCACCAGTCCCCGGCGGGACAGTAGGAGCTACACCTTC. V usage is TRBV24-1 and J usage is TRBJ1-2; the match to TRBD1 covers 7 bases. The J segment lost 9 bases and the V segment lost 6 bases, leaving 12 bases of the junction unmatched. The CDR3 covers 14 residues. CDR1 and CDR2 (germline): KGHDR, SFDVKD.

V is TRBV25-1 and J is TRBJ2-5; 8 bases match TRBD2. The length of the CDR3 is 15 residues. The V gene's germline CDR1 is MGHDK and CDR2 SYGVNS. V shed 8 bases, J shed 2 bases, and the junction held 10 bases outside the gene matches. Here the CDR3 DNA reads TGTGCCAGCGGCTTACTAGCGGCCCTACAAGAGACCCAGTACTTC. As protein: CASGLLAALQETQYF.

The chain carries TRBV19 and TRBJ2-7; TRBD1 matches at 7 bases. Germline CDR1 and CDR2: LNHDA and SQIVND (reference sequence). After removal of 3 bases from V and 2 bases from J, the junction contained 7 bases not matched to a gene. The CDR3 is 15 amino acids. The CDR3 reads CASSMTTGVPYEQYF. As DNA, the CDR3 is TGTGCCAGTAGTATGACAACAGGGGTCCCCTACGAGCAGTACTTC.

V gene TRBV2 combines with J gene TRBJ2-5; 7 bases match TRBD1. Germline V gene data show CDR1 as SNHLY and CDR2 as FYNNEI. This CDR3 spans 13 amino acids. V shed 4 bases and J 4 bases; nucleotides not matched to a gene: 3. CDR3: CASSVNRGETQYF. The CDR3 DNA is TGTGCCAGCAGTGTAAACAGGGGAGAGACCCAGTACTTC.

DNA of the CDR3: TGTGCCAGCAGTTTATCGAGGGGGAGGGGAACTGAAGCTTTCTTT. Protein product: CASSLSRGRGTEAFF. The V call is TRBV27, the J call TRBJ1-1; possible D gene TRBD1, 6 bases. Germline values: CDR1 MNHEY, CDR2 SMNVEV (reference sequence). The CDR3 has 15 amino acids. Trimming took 0 bases from V and 5 from J, leaving 13 bases between them.

This chain links TRBV4-2 with TRBJ2-5; 8 bases map to TRBD1. The CDR3 runs to 15 residues. J was trimmed by 4 bases and V by 2 bases; bases with no gene match: 6. Germline CDR1 reads LGHNA; CDR2 reads YNFKEQ. The CDR3 loop reads CASSQRTGLPETQYF. The CDR3 coding sequence is TGTGCCAGCAGCCAACGGACAGGGCTGCCAGAGACCCAGTACTTC.

The chain uses TRBV28 and TRBJ1-2, with 7 bases matching TRBD1. The trim removed 7 bases at V and 8 bases at J, leaving 7 bases unmatched. The CDR3 consists of 12 residues. The germline V gene has CDR1 MDHEN and CDR2 SYDVKM. CDR3 DNA: TGTGCCAGCACCGACAGGGTAAGAGGCTACACCTTC. It specifies CASTDRVRGYTF.

This chain connects TRBV7-2 to TRBJ2-7, with 8 bases lining up with TRBD1. The CDR3 has 17 amino acids. J was trimmed by 1 base and V by 1 base; bases with no gene match: 9. Germline CDR1 is SGHTA and CDR2 is FQGNSA. As DNA, the CDR3 is TGTGCCAGCAGCTTAGTGGGCAGGGGGCTGGGGTCCTACGAGCAGTACTTC. It encodes CASSLVGRGLGSYEQYF.

The chain links TRBV2 to TRBJ2-1; 8 bases align to TRBD2. This CDR3 contains 15 residues. Trimming at V came to 2 bases and at J to 1 base, leaving 1 base not matched to a gene. CDR1 SNHLY and CDR2 FYNNEI come from the germline V gene. CDR3 sequence reads: CASSELAGSYNEQFF. For the CDR3, the DNA is TGTGCCAGCAGTGAACTAGCGGGTTCCTACAATGAGCAGTTCTTC.

The chain uses TRBV14 and TRBJ1-6; TRBD1 matches 8 bases. CDR1 is SGHDN and CDR2 is FVKESK in the germline V gene. This CDR3 has 15 residues. After removal of 6 bases from V and 7 bases from J, the junction contained 8 bases not matched to a gene. DNA for the CDR3: TGTGCCAGCAGACCCACAGGGGGAATAAATTCACCCCTCCACTTT. Translated: CASRPTGGINSPLHF.

The V gene is TRBV6-6, the J gene TRBJ1-6; 7 bases match TRBD1. Germline V gives CDR1 MNHNY, CDR2 SVGAGI (reference sequence). Trimming removed 8 bases from V and 5 bases from J; junction bases left unmatched: 3. The CDR3 length is 13 residues. This CDR3 is CASYRGDNSPLHF. DNA for the CDR3: TGTGCCAGCTACAGGGGCGATAATTCACCCCTCCACTTT.

The chain is built from TRBV2 and TRBJ1-1, with D hard to call. CDR3 length equals 13 residues. CDR1 and CDR2 from the germline V gene are SNHLY and FYNNEI. V lost 4 bases to trimming and J lost 10 bases, with 16 bases between them. The CDR3 DNA reads TGTGCCAGCAGTGGCCAGGATCAATCGGGAGCTTTCTTT. Residues: CASSGQDQSGAFF.

The chain carries TRBV7-9 and TRBJ2-3; D possibly corresponds to TRBD1 (5 bases). V lost 4 bases and J lost 4, with 12 bases in between. CDR3 length equals 14 residues. The V gene's germline CDR1 is SEHNR and CDR2 FQNEAQ (reference sequence). The CDR3 spells CASSYLKGSDTQYF. As DNA, the CDR3 is TGTGCCAGCAGCTACCTCAAGGGGTCAGATACGCAGTATTTT.

The chain is built from TRBV6-5 and TRBJ2-1; TRBD2 matches at 8 bases. Germline trimming cut 2 bases from V and 4 bases from J; bases unmatched to any gene: 7. This CDR3 has 16 amino acids. The germline V gene has CDR1 MNHEY and CDR2 SVGAGI. In nucleotides, the CDR3 is TGTGCCAGCAGTTACCACGGTAGCGGGGCTTACAATGAGCAGTTCTTC. It specifies CASSYHGSGAYNEQFF.

The chain recombines TRBV7-9 with TRBJ2-7, with D unresolved. The germline V gene encodes CDR1 SEHNR and CDR2 FQNEAQ (reference sequence). This CDR3 has 12 residues. V was shortened by 5 bases and J by 6 bases, with 11 bases between the two germline ends. The CDR3 DNA reads TGTGCCAGCAGCCCAGATGGCGGCGAGCAGTACTTC. It yields the protein CASSPDGGEQYF. The whole variable domain, remainder taken from reference TRBV7-9 and TRBJ2-7, is DTGVSQNPRHKITKRGQNVTFRCDPISEHNRLYWYRQTLGQGPEFLTYFQNEAQLEKSRLLSDRFSAERPKGSFSTLEIQRTEQGDSAMYLCASSPDGGEQYFGPGTRLTVT.

Only a few counts were recorded for this clone. The rearrangement uses TRBV7-3 and TRBJ2-2, with D unresolved. The CDR3 totals 13 residues. Germline V gene lookup returns CDR1 SGHTA and CDR2 FQGTGA. V dropped 3 bases and J dropped 6 bases, with 8 bases sitting between them. The chain's CDR3 is CASSFQSAGELFF. The CDR3 DNA reads as TGTGCCAGCAGCTTTCAATCCGCCGGGGAGCTGTTTTTT.

This clone was detected only once. The chain couples TRBV19 to TRBJ1-5; TRBD1 aligns across 9 bases. The germline gives CDR1 LNHDA, CDR2 SQIVND (reference sequence). V lost 9 bases, J lost 2 bases, and 20 bases stayed unmatched. The CDR3 sequence is 19 residues long. CDR3 bases: TGTGCCAGCAGGGCGCTCGGGACAGGGTCCGTTAAGGGCAATCAGCCCCAGCATTTT. Translation: CASRALGTGSVKGNQPQHF.

The chain employs TRBV19 and TRBJ2-1; TRBD2 matches at 10 bases. CDR1 and CDR2 from the germline V gene are LNHDA and SQIVND (reference sequence). The CDR3 is 15 amino acids. The junction had 3 bases not matched to a gene; V was cut back by 5 bases and J by 2 bases. The CDR3 loop reads CASSATSGTYNEQFF. CDR3 nucleotides: TGTGCCAGTAGTGCCACTAGCGGGACCTACAATGAGCAGTTCTTC. The whole variable domain, filled in from reference TRBV19 and TRBJ2-1, reads DGGITQSPKYLFRKEGQNVTLSCEQNLNHDAMYWYRQDPGQGLRLIYYSQIVNDFQKGDIAEGYSVSREKKESFPLTVTSAQKNPTAFYLCASSATSGTYNEQFFGPGTRLTVL.

DNA of the CDR3: TGTGCCAGTAGTGGCAGGGGGAATTCACCCCTCCACTTT. Translating it yields CASSGRGNSPLHF. The gene calls are TRBV19 and TRBJ1-6, with 7 bases identical to TRBD1. CDR1 is LNHDA, CDR2 SQIVND, per germline (reference sequence). Trimming cost V 5 bases and J 7 bases; bases outside gene matches: 2. The CDR3 is 13 residues long.

The chain links TRBV6-5 to TRBJ1-6; perhaps TRBD1 as D (5 bases). This CDR3 is 14 amino acids long. The germline V and J ends were trimmed by 6 bases and 4 bases, with 10 bases remaining between them. Germline CDR1 MNHEY, CDR2 SVGAGI. The CDR3 DNA follows: TGTGCCAGCAGGCAGACAGCTTATAATTCACCCCTCCACTTT. Translation: CASRQTAYNSPLHF.

This clone has only one observation. The rearrangement joins TRBV19 to TRBJ2-7; the match to TRBD2 covers 7 bases. With V trimmed by 5 bases and J by 2 bases, 9 bases remained unmatched. The CDR3 is 15 amino acids. Germline lookup yields CDR1 LNHDA and CDR2 SQIVND (reference sequence). CDR3 in DNA: TGTGCCAGTAGTCTCCGGCGGGAGTCCCCCTACGAGCAGTACTTC. Its translation: CASSLRRESPYEQYF.

The chain joins TRBV6-2 or TRBV6-3 to TRBJ2-7; TRBD2 is a possible D gene (6 bases). The ends were cut back, 6 bases at V and 3 bases at J, with 18 bases in the middle. CDR3 length: 15 amino acids. Germline V gene lookup returns CDR1 MNHEY and CDR2 SVGEGT. The DNA for the CDR3 is TGTGCCAGCAGCCACCCCGGGGGAGCCGGCTACGAGCAGTACTTC. It is translated as CASSHPGGAGYEQYF.

J is TRBJ1-2 and V is TRBV7-2, with unresolved D. Germline V gene data show CDR1 as SGHTA and CDR2 as FQGNSA. The CDR3 extends over 13 amino acids. Between the trimmed V and J ends, which lost 0 bases and 4 bases, there was a span of 6 bases. The CDR3 DNA is TGTGCCAGCAGCTTAGCGGGCTTCTATGGCTACACCTTC. Its translation is CASSLAGFYGYTF.